This TCR beta chain came from a study of blood T cell repertoires in COVID-19. Per germline, CDR1 SNHLY and CDR2 FYNNEI. The junction had 11 bases not matched to a gene; V was cut back by 5 bases and J by 0 bases. The CDR3 totals 18 residues. TCRdb keeps only in-frame clones here, not all; method: immunoSEQ multiplex PCR. The repertoire holds under 150,000 clones, with 70% to 80% as singletons. The receptor's source is a woman older than 75 with active or convalescent COVID-19. J is TRBJ1-5 and V is TRBV2; 9 bases are a match to TRBD1. The sequencing sample was made of peripheral blood. The CDR3 sequence is CASSRPGQGVYSNQPQHF. DNA for the CDR3: TGTGCCAGCAGTAGACCGGGACAGGGAGTTTATAGCAATCAGCCCCAGCATTTT.